What follows are 23 T cell receptor beta chains derived from one specimen sequenced in a study of T cell clonality in common variable immunodeficiency. Generated by immunoSEQ multiplex PCR, the TCRdb table keeps only in-frame clones and is missing some. The sample shows approximately 75,000 clones, no singletons; the ten largest hold around 0.87%. Sequenced: peripheral blood mononuclear cells. These receptors all stem from a person aged 18 to 75 in good health.

The sample holds a few counts of this clone. The read is 3 residues too short to cover the CDR3 end, so that end is filled in from the germline J gene. This chain joins TRBV7-9 and TRBJ2-4; tentative D call: TRBD1 (6 bases). The CDR3 totals 13 residues. Germline V gives CDR1 SEHNR, CDR2 FQNEAQ (reference sequence). The sequenced CDR3 bases are TGTGCCAGCAGCTACACAGGGAACTATGGT. Protein sequence: CASSYTGNYG. The whole CDR3 region reads CASSYTGNYGQYF.

This clone has ten or more counts. The CDR3 is cut off 3 residues early in the read; its end comes from the germline J gene. This chain links TRBV7-2 with TRBJ1-5; 7 nucleotides line up with TRBD1. Germline V gene sequence: CDR1 SGHTA, CDR2 FQGNSA. The CDR3 sequence is 15 residues long. V shed 3 bases, J shed 7 bases, and the junction held 9 bases outside the gene matches. CDR3 DNA (partial): TGTGCCAGCAGCTTCCGACAGGGAAGTAGCCAGCCC. Encoded protein: CASSFRQGSSQP. The whole CDR3 protein is CASSFRQGSSQPQHF.

As regards this clone: A read error may produce the germline difference seen at one junction end. Read sequence stops 3 residues before the CDR3 end, and the germline J gene provides the missing end. This chain connects TRBV7-9 to TRBJ2-7; unclear D gene. The CDR3 runs 13 residues. Germline CDR1 and CDR2: SEHNR and FQNEAQ (reference sequence). This CDR3 is CSSSPDSAYEQYF. Partial CDR3 DNA: TGTTCCAGCAGCCCCGACTCGGCCTACGAG.

This clone showed up many times. Read sequence stops 3 residues before the CDR3 end, and the germline J gene provides the missing end. The chain has TRBV30 and TRBJ2-1; no firm D call. The germline CDR1 and CDR2 sequences are GTSNPN and SVGIG (reference sequence). This CDR3 region has 14 residues. Trimming took 7 bases from V and 1 from J, leaving 14 bases between them. CDR3 DNA (partial): TGTGCCTCGAATATACTAACTTCCTACAATGAG. It specifies CASNILTSYNE. The whole CDR3 protein reads CASNILTSYNEQFF.

This clone was observed at least ten times. The read falls 3 residues short of the CDR3 end, and the missing part is taken from the germline J gene. The chain has TRBV19 and TRBJ1-1; D gene unclear. V shed 4 bases and J shed 7 bases, with 7 bases lying between them. CDR1 LNHDA and CDR2 SQIVND come from the germline V gene (reference sequence). There are 11 residues in the CDR3. CDR3 residues: CASSTVVEAFF. Partial CDR3 DNA: TGTGCCAGTAGTACAGTGGTTGAA.

The sample holds many counts of this clone. Sequencing ends 3 residues short of the CDR3 end; the germline J gene provides the rest. V usage is TRBV19 and J usage is TRBJ2-1; 9 bases agree with TRBD2. The CDR3 extends over 20 amino acids. The V gene end was trimmed by 0 bases and the J gene end by 4 bases; junction bases not matched to a gene: 16. CDR1 is LNHDA, CDR2 SQIVND, per germline (reference sequence). CDR3 in amino acids: CASSIDRGWLAGTIYNEQFF. The covered CDR3 bases are TGTGCCAGTAGTATAGATCGCGGGTGGCTAGCGGGAACAATATACAATGAG.

This clone was seen ten or more times. The CDR3 protein is CAIFPGLASGEQFF. The DNA read from the CDR3 is TGTGCCATTTTCCCGGGACTAGCCTCTGGTGAG. The V gene is TRBV10-3, the J gene TRBJ2-1, with 9 bases matching TRBD2. The read is 3 residues too short to cover the CDR3 end, so that end is filled in from the germline J gene. Germline V gene sequence: CDR1 ENHRY, CDR2 SYGVKD. The CDR3 consists of 14 residues. V was pared by 9 bases and J by 9 bases, with 12 bases of the junction left unmatched.

This clone was seen ten or more times. The read ends 3 residues before the CDR3 terminus; that terminus is restored from the germline J gene. V is TRBV7-2 and J is TRBJ1-2, with D maybe TRBD1 (5 bases). Per germline, CDR1 SGHTA and CDR2 FQGNSA. The CDR3 sequence is 14 residues long. V gave up 6 bases and J gave up 3 bases, with 14 bases separating them. Incomplete CDR3 DNA: TGTGCCAGCAGTCCGGCGGGGCTATACTATGGC. It encodes CASSPAGLYYG. The whole CDR3 protein reads CASSPAGLYYGYTF.

This clone was counted at least ten times. The read terminates 3 residues before the CDR3 end, so the remaining end is supplied by the germline J gene. J is TRBJ2-2 and V is TRBV19, with a weak D call TRBD1 (7 bases). The CDR3 has 11 residues. V was pared by 8 bases and J by 7 bases, with 8 bases between. Germline V gene sequence: CDR1 LNHDA, CDR2 SQIVND (reference sequence). The CDR3 sequence is CASQGGGELFF. The DNA read from the CDR3 is TGTGCCAGTCAGGGGGGCGGGGAG.

This clone was counted ten times or more. The DNA ends 3 residues before the CDR3 does, and the rest of the CDR3 is filled in from the germline J gene. The rearrangement links TRBV5-6 to TRBJ2-3; D gene uncertain. Trimming shortened V by 3 bases and J by 4 bases, and 3 bases separated the two germline ends. From germline, CDR1 is SGHDT and CDR2 YYEEEE. The CDR3 covers 11 residues. This CDR3 is CASSYSDTQYF. Partial CDR3 DNA: TGTGCCAGCAGCTACTCAGATACG. The entire variable domain, with the rest obtained from reference TRBV5-6 and TRBJ2-3, is as follows: DAGVTQSPTHLIKTRGQQVTLRCSPKSGHDTVSWYQQALGQGPQFIFQYYEEEERQRGNFPDRFSGHQFPNYSSELNVNALLLGDSALYLCASSYSDTQYFGPGTRLTVL.

This clone has at least ten counts. Read sequence stops 3 residues before the CDR3 end, and the germline J gene provides the missing end. The genes are TRBV20-1 and TRBJ2-3, with TRBD1 identical over 7 bases. CDR1 DFQATT and CDR2 SNEGSKA come from the germline V gene (reference sequence). The CDR3 spans 14 residues. J gave up 1 base and V 6 bases, and 7 bases lay outside the gene matches. Partial CDR3 DNA: TGCAGTGCCATGACAGGGCAGGGCACAGATACG. Translation: CSAMTGQGTDT. Given in full, the CDR3 is CSAMTGQGTDTQYF.

At least ten counts were recorded for this clone. The read terminates 3 residues before the CDR3 end, so the remaining end is supplied by the germline J gene. The V call is TRBV28, the J call TRBJ2-1; possibly TRBD2 for D (5 bases). From germline, CDR1 is MDHEN and CDR2 SYDVKM. The CDR3 sequence is 14 residues long. With 10 bases removed from V and 2 bases from J, the gap between germline ends came to 15 bases. The chain's CDR3 is CATAGGSAYNEQFF. The CDR3 bases that were read are TGTGCCACCGCGGGTGGATCCGCCTACAATGAG.

This clone was counted ten times or more. The read ends 3 residues before the CDR3 terminus; that terminus is restored from the germline J gene. V gene TRBV30 combines with J gene TRBJ1-5; a possible D gene is TRBD1 (5 bases). Germline V gives CDR1 GTSNPN, CDR2 SVGIG (reference sequence). V shed 1 base and J shed 7 bases, with 14 bases lying between them. There are 14 residues in the CDR3. CDR3 in amino acids: CAWSGGVWAQPQHF. CDR3 DNA (partial): TGTGCCTGGAGTGGGGGGGTTTGGGCGCAGCCC.

This clone was recorded at least ten times. Read coverage stops 3 residues before the CDR3 terminus; the germline J gene supplies the remainder. The chain is built from TRBV11-3 and TRBJ1-1, with 9 bases matching TRBD1. The CDR3 covers 14 residues. Losses at the gene ends were 3 bases for V and 1 base for J; bases not matched to a gene: 0. Germline lookup yields CDR1 SGHNT and CDR2 YENEEA. CDR3 DNA, as far as it was read: TGTGCCAGCAGCTTGGGACAGGGGAACACTGAA. It encodes CASSLGQGNTE. The whole CDR3 is CASSLGQGNTEAFF.

This clone has at least ten counts. Relative to the germline gene, one junction end is altered; a read error may explain this. The CDR3 spells CASSQDIGRQNEQFF. The DNA read from the CDR3 is TGCGCCAGCAGCCAAGATATTGGTCGACAAAATGAG. The chain uses TRBV4-2 and TRBJ2-1; D gene ambiguous. The read ends 3 residues shy of where the CDR3 ends; the end is completed using the germline J gene. The CDR3 is made up of 15 amino acids. Germline V gene sequence: CDR1 LGHNA, CDR2 YNFKEQ.

This clone was seen repeatedly, ten times or more. The DNA ends 3 residues before the CDR3 does, and the rest of the CDR3 is filled in from the germline J gene. This chain uses TRBV6-2 or TRBV6-3 with TRBJ2-2, with 8 bases fitting TRBD2. The CDR3 has 17 amino acids. V shed 2 bases, J shed 0 bases, and the junction held 5 bases outside the gene matches. Per the germline V gene, CDR1 is MNHEY and CDR2 is SVGEGT. CDR3 DNA (partial): TGTGCCAGCAGTTACCCAACTAGCGGAGCGAACACCGGGGAG. Protein: CASSYPTSGANTGE. The entire CDR3 protein is CASSYPTSGANTGELFF.

Ten or more counts support this clone. The CDR3 end is not reached by the read, which stops 3 residues before it; the germline J gene fills it in. The chain recombines TRBV12-3 or TRBV12-4 with TRBJ2-1; 11 bases match TRBD2. V gave up 2 bases and J gave up 8 bases; unmatched junction bases: 5. The CDR3 length is 15 residues. The DNA read from the CDR3 is TGTGCCAGCAGTTTAAAACTAGCGGGAGATGATGAG. As protein: CASSLKLAGDDE. The full-length CDR3 reads as CASSLKLAGDDEQFF.

Many counts were recorded for this clone. With the read ending 3 residues before the CDR3 end, the germline J gene is used to fill in that end. The chain uses TRBV5-6 and TRBJ2-7; 10 bases match TRBD1. V was pared by 0 bases and J by 3 bases, with 0 bases of the junction left unmatched. This CDR3 is built from 14 residues. Germline V gene lookup returns CDR1 SGHDT and CDR2 YYEEEE. Incomplete CDR3 DNA: TGTGCCAGCAGCTTGGGGGACAGGGGCTACGAG. Translation: CASSLGDRGYE. The CDR3 as a whole reads CASSLGDRGYEQYF. Full variable domain (missing parts from reference TRBV5-6 and TRBJ2-7): DAGVTQSPTHLIKTRGQQVTLRCSPKSGHDTVSWYQQALGQGPQFIFQYYEEEERQRGNFPDRFSGHQFPNYSSELNVNALLLGDSALYLCASSLGDRGYEQYFGPGTRLTVT.

This clone came up many times. The read finishes 3 residues shy of the CDR3 end, and the germline J gene is used to complete it. The chain joins TRBV5-4 to TRBJ1-1; the D is unclear. Germline V gene data show CDR1 as SGHNT and CDR2 as YYREEE (reference sequence). V shed 7 bases and J shed 4 bases, with 8 bases lying between them. This CDR3 has 11 amino acids. CDR3 DNA, as far as it was read: TGTGCCAGCGCCCGGGGCACTGAA. It encodes CASARGTE. The whole CDR3 sequence is CASARGTEAFF.

This clone was observed many times. One end of the junction is discordant with germline, which a read error may explain. The read ends 3 residues shy of where the CDR3 ends; the end is completed using the germline J gene. V is TRBV29-1 and J is TRBJ2-1, with TRBD2 matching 13 bases. Germline V CDR1 and CDR2: SQVTM, ANQGSEA. This CDR3 has 14 amino acids. This CDR3 is CGVVGLAGVSEQFF. The CDR3 DNA, read in part, is TGCGGCGTTGTCGGACTAGCGGGAGTTAGTGAG.

This clone was seen ten or more times. The junction departs from germline at one end; a sequencing error may be responsible. The read finishes 3 residues shy of the CDR3 end, and the germline J gene is used to complete it. This chain joins TRBV4-2 and TRBJ1-2; D unresolved. In germline, CDR1 is LGHNA, CDR2 YNFKEQ. This CDR3 is built from 13 residues. CDR3 amino acids: CASSQDPENGYTF. The covered CDR3 bases are TGCGCCAGCAGCCAAGATCCAGAGAATGGC.

This clone was observed at least ten times. The read falls 3 residues short of the CDR3 end, and the missing part is taken from the germline J gene. V and J are TRBV7-6 and TRBJ2-7; perhaps TRBD2 as D (6 bases). The germline gives CDR1 SGHVS, CDR2 FNYEAQ. There are 14 residues in the CDR3. With 0 bases removed from V and 5 bases from J, the gap between germline ends came to 11 bases. The CDR3: CASSLAIRGNEQYF. CDR3 bases read: TGTGCCAGCAGCTTAGCGATCCGGGGGAACGAG.

This clone has ten or more counts. The CDR3 extends 3 residues past the end of the read, so its final part is completed from the germline J gene. The chain carries TRBV20-1 and TRBJ2-2; TRBD1 matches at 10 bases. Per germline, CDR1 DFQATT and CDR2 SNEGSKA (reference sequence). The CDR3 runs 19 residues. V lost 5 bases and J lost 0; bases outside the gene matches: 15. CDR3 in amino acids: CSAPSYYRDRGSNTGELFF. CDR3 bases read: TGCAGTGCTCCCTCCTACTACCGGGACAGGGGATCGAACACCGGGGAG.